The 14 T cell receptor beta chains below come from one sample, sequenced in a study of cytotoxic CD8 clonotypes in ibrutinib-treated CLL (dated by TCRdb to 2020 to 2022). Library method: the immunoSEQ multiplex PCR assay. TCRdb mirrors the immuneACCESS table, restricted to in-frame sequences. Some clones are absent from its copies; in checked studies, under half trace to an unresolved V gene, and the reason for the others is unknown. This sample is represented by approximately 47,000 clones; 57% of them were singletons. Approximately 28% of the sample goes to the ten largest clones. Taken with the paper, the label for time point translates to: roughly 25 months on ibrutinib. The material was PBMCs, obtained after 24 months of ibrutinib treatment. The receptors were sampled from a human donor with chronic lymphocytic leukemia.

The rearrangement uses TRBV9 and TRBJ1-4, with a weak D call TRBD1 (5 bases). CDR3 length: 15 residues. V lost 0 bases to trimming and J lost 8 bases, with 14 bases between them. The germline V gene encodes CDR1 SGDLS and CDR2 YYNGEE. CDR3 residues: CASSVGAGWGEKLFF. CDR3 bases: TGTGCCAGCAGCGTAGGGGCAGGGTGGGGAGAAAAACTGTTTTTT.

The CDR3 is CASSQARGGSYNEQFF. The CDR3 DNA reads as TGTGCCAGCAGCCAAGCCCGGGGGGGGTCCTACAATGAGCAGTTCTTC. The chain uses TRBV4-2 and TRBJ2-1; TRBD2 matches 8 bases. Trimming removed 1 base from V and 1 base from J; junction bases left unmatched: 3. Per the germline V gene, CDR1 is LGHNA and CDR2 is YNFKEQ. This CDR3 contains 16 residues.

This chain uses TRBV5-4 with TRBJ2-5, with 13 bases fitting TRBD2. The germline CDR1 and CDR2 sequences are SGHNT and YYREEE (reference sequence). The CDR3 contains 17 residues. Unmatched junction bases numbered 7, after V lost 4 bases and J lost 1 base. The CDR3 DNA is TGTGCCAGCAGCCCGGGACTAGCGGGGAGATCCCAAGAGACCCAGTACTTC. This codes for CASSPGLAGRSQETQYF.

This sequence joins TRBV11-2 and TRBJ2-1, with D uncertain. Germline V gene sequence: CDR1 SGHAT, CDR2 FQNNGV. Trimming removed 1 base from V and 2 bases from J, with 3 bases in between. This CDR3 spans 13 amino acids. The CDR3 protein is CASSLATYNEQFF. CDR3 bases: TGTGCCAGCAGCTTAGCAACCTACAATGAGCAGTTCTTC. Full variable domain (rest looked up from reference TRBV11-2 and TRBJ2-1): EAGVAQSPRYKIIEKRQSVAFWCNPISGHATLYWYQQILGQGPKLLIQFQNNGVVDDSQLPKDRFSAERLKGVDSTLKIQPAKLEDSAVYLCASSLATYNEQFFGPGTRLTVL.

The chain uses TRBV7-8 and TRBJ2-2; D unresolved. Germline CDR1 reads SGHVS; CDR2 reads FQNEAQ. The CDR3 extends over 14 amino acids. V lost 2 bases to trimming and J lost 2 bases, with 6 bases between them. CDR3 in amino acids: CASSLIRNTGELFF. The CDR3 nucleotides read TGTGCCAGCAGCTTAATCCGAAACACCGGGGAGCTGTTTTTT.

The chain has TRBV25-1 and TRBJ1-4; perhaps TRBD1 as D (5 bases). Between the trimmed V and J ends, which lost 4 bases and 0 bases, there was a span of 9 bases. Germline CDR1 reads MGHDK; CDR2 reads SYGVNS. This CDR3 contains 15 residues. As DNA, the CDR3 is TGTGCCAGCAGTGGGGGGAAGGCAACTAATGAAAAACTGTTTTTT. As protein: CASSGGKATNEKLFF. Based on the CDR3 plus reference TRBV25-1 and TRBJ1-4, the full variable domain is EADIYQTPRYLVIGTGKKITLECSQTMGHDKMYWYQQDPGMELHLIHYSYGVNSTEKGDLSSESTVSRIRTEHFPLTLESARPSHTSQYLCASSGGKATNEKLFFGSGTQLSVL.

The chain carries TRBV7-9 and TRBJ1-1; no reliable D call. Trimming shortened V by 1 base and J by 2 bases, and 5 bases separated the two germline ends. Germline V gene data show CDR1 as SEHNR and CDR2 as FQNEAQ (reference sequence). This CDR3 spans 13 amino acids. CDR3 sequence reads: CASSLEVNTEAFF. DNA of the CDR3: TGTGCCAGCAGCTTAGAGGTAAACACTGAAGCTTTCTTT.

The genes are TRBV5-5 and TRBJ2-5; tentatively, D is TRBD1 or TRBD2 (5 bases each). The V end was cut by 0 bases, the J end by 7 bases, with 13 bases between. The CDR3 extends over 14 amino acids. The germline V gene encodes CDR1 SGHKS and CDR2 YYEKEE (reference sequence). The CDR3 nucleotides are TGTGCCAGCAGCTTGGAACGGGGTGGGGGGACCCAGTACTTC. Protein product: CASSLERGGGTQYF.

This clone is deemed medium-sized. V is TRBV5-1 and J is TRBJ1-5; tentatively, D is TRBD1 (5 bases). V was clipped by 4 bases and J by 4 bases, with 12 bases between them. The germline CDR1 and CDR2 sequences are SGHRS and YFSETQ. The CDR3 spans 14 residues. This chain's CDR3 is CASSAGTGNQPQHF. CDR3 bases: TGCGCCAGCAGCGCGGGGACGGGAAATCAGCCCCAGCATTTT.

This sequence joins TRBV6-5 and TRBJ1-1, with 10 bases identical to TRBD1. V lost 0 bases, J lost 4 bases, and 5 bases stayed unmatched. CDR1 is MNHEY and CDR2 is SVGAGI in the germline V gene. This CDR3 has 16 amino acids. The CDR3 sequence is CASSYSHDRGPTEAFF. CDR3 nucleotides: TGTGCCAGCAGTTACTCCCACGACAGGGGGCCCACTGAAGCTTTCTTT.

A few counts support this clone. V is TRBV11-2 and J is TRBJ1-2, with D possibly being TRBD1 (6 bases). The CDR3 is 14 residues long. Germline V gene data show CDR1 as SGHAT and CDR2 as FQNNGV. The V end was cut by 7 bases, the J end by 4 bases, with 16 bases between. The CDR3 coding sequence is TGTGCCAGCAACCTGGGGGGCAGCTCCTATGGCTACACCTTC. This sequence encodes CASNLGGSSYGYTF.

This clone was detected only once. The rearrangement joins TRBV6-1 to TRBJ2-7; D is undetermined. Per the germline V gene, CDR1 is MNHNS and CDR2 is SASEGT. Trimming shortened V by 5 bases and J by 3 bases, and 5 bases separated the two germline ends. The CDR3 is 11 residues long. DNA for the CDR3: TGTGCCAGCAGTCGTCTCTACGAGCAGTACTTC. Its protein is CASSRLYEQYF.

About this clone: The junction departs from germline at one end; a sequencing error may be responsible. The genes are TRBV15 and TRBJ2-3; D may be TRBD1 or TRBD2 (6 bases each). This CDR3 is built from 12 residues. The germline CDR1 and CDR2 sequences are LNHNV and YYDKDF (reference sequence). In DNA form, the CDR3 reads TGTGCCACCAGCTTCCGAGGTGGAGGGGGGAATTTT. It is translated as CATSFRGGGGNF.

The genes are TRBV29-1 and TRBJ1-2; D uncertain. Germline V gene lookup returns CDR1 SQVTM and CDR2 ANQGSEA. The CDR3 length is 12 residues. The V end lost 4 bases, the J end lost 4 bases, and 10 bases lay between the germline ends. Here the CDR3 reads CSVGHSGYGYTF. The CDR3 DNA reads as TGCAGCGTTGGTCACTCGGGCTATGGCTACACCTTC.